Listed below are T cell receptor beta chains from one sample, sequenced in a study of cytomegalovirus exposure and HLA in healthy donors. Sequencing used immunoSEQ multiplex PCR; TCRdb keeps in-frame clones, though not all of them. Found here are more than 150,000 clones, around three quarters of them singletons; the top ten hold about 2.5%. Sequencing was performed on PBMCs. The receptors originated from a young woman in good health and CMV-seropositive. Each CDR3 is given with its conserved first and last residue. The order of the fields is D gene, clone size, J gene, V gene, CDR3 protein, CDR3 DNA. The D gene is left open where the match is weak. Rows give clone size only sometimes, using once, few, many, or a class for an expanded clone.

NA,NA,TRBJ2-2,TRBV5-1,CASSSGLRDRNTGELFF,TGCGCCAGCAGCTCAGGGCTGCGGGACAGGAACACCGGGGAGCTGTTTTTT
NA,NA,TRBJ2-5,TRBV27,CASSLRPGETQYF,TGTGCCAGCAGTTTACGGCCGGGGGAGACCCAGTACTTC
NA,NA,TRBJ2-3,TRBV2,CASSVSSRGTDTQYF,TGTGCCAGCAGCGTCTCGTCCAGGGGCACAGATACGCAGTATTTT
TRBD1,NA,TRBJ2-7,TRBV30,CAWIRLRDRAYEQYF,TGTGCCTGGATCAGACTACGGGACAGGGCTTACGAGCAGTACTTC
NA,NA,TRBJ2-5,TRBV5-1,CASSLVTGPGPETQYF,TGCGCCAGCAGCTTGGTCACAGGCCCAGGGCCAGAGACCCAGTACTTC
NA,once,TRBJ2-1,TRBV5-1,CASSPGSVHNEQFF,TGCGCCAGCAGCCCAGGGTCTGTACACAATGAGCAGTTCTTC
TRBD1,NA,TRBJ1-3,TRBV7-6,CASSKAGTGLPGNTIYF,TGTGCCAGCAGCAAAGCCGGGACAGGGCTACCTGGAAACACCATATATTTT
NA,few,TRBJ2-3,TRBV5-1,CASSLAVQGGTDTQYF,TGCGCCAGCAGCTTGGCCGTGCAGGGGGGAACAGATACGCAGTATTTT
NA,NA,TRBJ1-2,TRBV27,CASSPPRGAGGYTF,TGTGCCAGCAGTCCACCCCGGGGGGCGGGTGGCTACACCTTC
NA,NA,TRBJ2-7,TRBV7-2,CASSVHRVNEQYF,TGTGCCAGCAGCGTACACAGGGTTAATGAGCAGTACTTC
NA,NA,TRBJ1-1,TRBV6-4,CASRPAGWNTEAFF,TGTGCCAGCAGGCCGGCGGGGTGGAACACTGAAGCTTTCTTT
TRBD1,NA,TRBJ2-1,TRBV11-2,CASSLRSQGATNNEQFF,TGTGCCAGCAGCTTGAGAAGCCAGGGGGCCACCAACAATGAGCAGTTCTTC
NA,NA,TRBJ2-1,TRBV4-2,CASSQDSALSSYNEQFF,TGTGCCAGCAGCCAAGATAGCGCACTGAGCTCCTACAATGAGCAGTTCTTC
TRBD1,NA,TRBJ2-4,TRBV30,CAWSMDRANIQYF,TGTGCCTGGAGTATGGACAGGGCAAACATTCAGTACTTC
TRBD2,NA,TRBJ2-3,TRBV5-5,CASSLRAGGSTDTQYF,TGTGCCAGCAGCTTGCGAGCGGGGGGAAGCACAGATACGCAGTATTTT
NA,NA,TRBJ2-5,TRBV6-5,CASSYSTGQETQYF,TGTGCCAGCAGTTACTCCACAGGACAAGAGACCCAGTACTTC
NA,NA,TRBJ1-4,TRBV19,CASRTWGGGPEKLFF,TGTGCCAGTAGAACTTGGGGGGGAGGGCCAGAAAAACTGTTTTTT
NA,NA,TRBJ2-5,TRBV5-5,CASSYSGDSETQYF,TGTGCCAGCAGCTATTCGGGGGACAGCGAGACCCAGTACTTC
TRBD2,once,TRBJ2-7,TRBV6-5,CASSSSGREEGYEQYF,TGTGCCAGCAGTTCTAGCGGGAGGGAAGAAGGCTACGAGCAGTACTTC
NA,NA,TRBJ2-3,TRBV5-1,CASCLINPDTQYF,TGCGCCAGCTGCCTAATCAACCCAGATACGCAGTATTTT
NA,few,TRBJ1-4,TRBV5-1,CASSHQQGDEKLFF,TGCGCCAGCAGCCACCAACAGGGAGATGAAAAACTGTTTTTT
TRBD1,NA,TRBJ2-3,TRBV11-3,CASSFEGQGADTQYF,TGTGCCAGCAGCTTTGAGGGACAGGGAGCAGATACGCAGTATTTT
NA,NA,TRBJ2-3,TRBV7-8,CASSLVETSTDTQYF,TGTGCCAGCAGCTTAGTAGAAACTAGCACAGATACGCAGTATTTT
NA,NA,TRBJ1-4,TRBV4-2,CASSQTEENEKLFF,TGTGCCAGCAGCCAGACAGAGGAAAATGAAAAACTGTTTTTT
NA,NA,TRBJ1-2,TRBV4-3,CASSQDPQGQTYGYTF,TGCGCCAGCAGCCAAGATCCCCAAGGACAAACCTATGGCTACACCTTC
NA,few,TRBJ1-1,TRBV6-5,CASIPPGNTEAFF,TGTGCCAGCATTCCTCCGGGGAACACTGAAGCTTTCTTT
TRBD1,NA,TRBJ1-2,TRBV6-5,CASRPGGAFGYTF,TGTGCCAGCAGGCCAGGGGGCGCCTTTGGCTACACCTTC
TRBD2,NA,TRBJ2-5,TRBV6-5,CASSYRTSGSGETQYF,TGTGCCAGCAGTTACAGGACTAGCGGGAGCGGTGAGACCCAGTACTTC
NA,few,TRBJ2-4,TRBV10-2,CASSEQAKNIQYF,TGCGCCAGCAGTGAACAAGCCAAAAACATTCAGTACTTC
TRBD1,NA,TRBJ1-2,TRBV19,CASTMVQGVVGYYGYTF,TGTGCCAGTACCATGGTTCAGGGGGTCGTGGGGTACTATGGCTACACCTTC
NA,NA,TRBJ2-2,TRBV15,CATSRGVRELFF,TGTGCCACCAGCCGCGGGGTTAGGGAGCTGTTTTTT
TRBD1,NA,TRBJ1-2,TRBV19,CASSIDRGRDYGYTF,TGTGCCAGTAGTATCGACAGGGGGAGGGACTATGGCTACACCTTC
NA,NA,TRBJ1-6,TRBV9,CASSPRGESYNSPLHF,TGTGCCAGCAGCCCACGGGGGGAGTCCTATAATTCACCCCTCCACTTT
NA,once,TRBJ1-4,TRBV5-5,CASSPPGRATNEKLFF,TGTGCCAGCAGCCCACCTGGGCGGGCAACTAATGAAAAACTGTTTTTT
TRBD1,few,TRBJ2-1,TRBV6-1,CASGASGTGAYNEQFF,TGTGCCAGCGGTGCGTCCGGGACAGGGGCCTACAATGAGCAGTTCTTC
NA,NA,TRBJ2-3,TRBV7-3,CASSPVGVGTDTQYF,TGTGCCAGCAGCCCCGTCGGGGTCGGCACAGATACGCAGTATTTT
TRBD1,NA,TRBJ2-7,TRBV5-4,CASSLNPDRVIHEQYF,TGTGCCAGCAGCTTGAATCCCGACAGGGTGATCCACGAGCAGTACTTC
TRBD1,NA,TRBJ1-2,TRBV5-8,CASSLRGQGDGYTF,TGTGCCAGCAGCTTAAGGGGACAGGGGGACGGCTACACCTTC
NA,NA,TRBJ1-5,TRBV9,CASSEGDSNQPQHF,TGTGCCAGCAGCGAAGGGGATAGCAATCAGCCCCAGCATTTT
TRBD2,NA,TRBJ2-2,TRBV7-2,CASSGGLAGRGELFF,TGTGCCAGCAGCGGGGGACTAGCGGGACGCGGGGAGCTGTTTTTT